These 18 T cell receptor beta chains were all obtained from the same sample, sequenced in a study of CD8+CD57+ T cells in acquired aplastic anemia. Profiling of TCR beta VDJ combinations and CDR3 sequences used genomic DNA as template. TCRdb reprocessed the reads via MiXCR and lists one record per CDR3 protein. The sample has about 150,000 distinct CDR3 sequences; roughly 54% are singletons. CD8+CD57+ cell expansion had been shown by flow cytometry in patients chosen for sequencing. Sequencing was performed on sorted CD4+, CD8+, or CD8+CD57+ T cells (not recorded which) from PBMCs. These receptors were obtained from a human donor with aplastic anemia.

This clonotype was counted a single time. The rearrangement uses TRBV9 and TRBJ1-3; TRBD1 agrees at 7 bases. CDR3 length: 14 residues. V trimming: 3 bases; J trimming: 9 bases; junction bases outside the gene matches: 9. The germline V gene encodes CDR1 SGDLS and CDR2 YYNGEE. CDR3 in amino acids: CASSGETGLGTIYF. The CDR3 bases are TGTGCCAGCAGCGGCGAGACAGGGTTGGGCACCATATATTTT.

The chain is built from TRBV4-3 and TRBJ2-7; 8 bases map to TRBD1. CDR3 size: 15 residues. After removal of 1 base from V and 3 bases from J, the junction contained 5 bases not matched to a gene. CDR1 is LGHNA, CDR2 YSLEER, per germline. CDR3 in amino acids: CASSQGGTGYYEQYF. In DNA form, the CDR3 reads TGCGCCAGCAGCCAAGGAGGGACAGGATACTACGAGCAGTACTTC.

This clonotype was observed a few times. This chain joins TRBV18 and TRBJ2-7, with D perhaps TRBD1 or TRBD2 (6 bases each). CDR3 length: 16 amino acids. The V end was cut by 3 bases, the J end by 5 bases, with 20 bases between. Germline V gene data show CDR1 as KGHSH and CDR2 as LQKENI. For the CDR3, the DNA is TGTGCCAGCTCACCCCCCACGGGGGCTGGTTTCGACGAGCAGTACTTC. This gives the protein CASSPPTGAGFDEQYF. The whole variable domain, filled in from reference TRBV18 and TRBJ2-7, reads NAGVMQNPRHLVRRRGQEARLRCSPMKGHSHVYWYRQLPEEGLKFMVYLQKENIIDESGMPKERFSAEFPKEGPSILRIQQVVRGDSAAYFCASSPPTGAGFDEQYFGPGTRLTVT.

This clonotype was seen repeatedly, ten times or more. V and J are TRBV5-1 and TRBJ2-1; possibly TRBD1 for D (5 bases). Between the trimmed V and J ends, which lost 3 bases and 4 bases, there was a span of 17 bases. The CDR3 extends over 16 amino acids. Germline CDR1 SGHRS, CDR2 YFSETQ. CDR3 residues: CASSSATVPMYNEQFF. In nucleotides, the CDR3 is TGCGCCAGCAGCTCGGCGACAGTACCGATGTACAATGAGCAGTTCTTC.

J is TRBJ1-2 and V is TRBV9; 7 nucleotides agree with TRBD1. The ends lost 5 bases at V and 8 bases at J; junction bases unmatched: 9. CDR1 SGDLS and CDR2 YYNGEE come from the germline V gene. This CDR3 region has 13 residues. The CDR3 DNA follows: TGTGCCAGCAGTCTAGACAGGGAGGACGGCTACACCTTC. Translated: CASSLDREDGYTF.

This clonotype was detected a few times. The chain combines TRBV10-3 with TRBJ1-6, with TRBD1 matching over 7 bases. V was pared by 7 bases and J by 4 bases, with 4 bases of the junction left unmatched. CDR1 is ENHRY, CDR2 SYGVKD, per germline. The CDR3 contains 14 residues. The CDR3 here is CAITRGQYNSPLHF. DNA of the CDR3: TGTGCCATCACCCGGGGACAGTATAATTCACCCCTCCACTTT.

This clonotype has at least ten counts. The chain carries TRBV29-1 and TRBJ2-7; possible D gene TRBD1, 6 bases. The CDR3 is made up of 13 amino acids. Germline V gene lookup returns CDR1 SQVTM and CDR2 ANQGSEA. Trimming removed 3 bases from V and 4 bases from J, with 13 bases in between. The CDR3 is CSVELDSAYEQYF. The CDR3 DNA reads TGCAGCGTTGAGTTGGACAGCGCTTACGAGCAGTACTTC.

This clonotype was recorded at least ten times. The CDR3 region has the DNA TGCAGTGCTCCCTTCCGACGAAATACAAGGAGCTCCTACGAGCAGTACTTC. Translating it yields CSAPFRRNTRSSYEQYF. The gene calls are TRBV20-1 and TRBJ2-7, with D uncertain. Trimming left V 5 bases short and J 0 bases short, with 23 bases between. The length of the CDR3 is 17 residues. Germline loops: CDR1 DFQATT, CDR2 SNEGSKA (reference sequence).

This clonotype occurred many times. In DNA, the CDR3 is TGTGCCAGCAGCTTAAGACGGGGGGGCCGGGTTGAGCAGTTCTTC. It yields the protein CASSLRRGGRVEQFF. The V call is TRBV7-3, the J call TRBJ2-1; 8 bases map to TRBD2. The V gene end was trimmed by 1 base and the J gene end by 9 bases; junction bases not matched to a gene: 8. The germline gives CDR1 SGHTA, CDR2 FQGTGA. CDR3 length: 15 residues.

The table lists this clonotype with many counts. The chain recombines TRBV5-6 with TRBJ2-2; D assignment may be TRBD1 or TRBD2 (5 bases each). Germline lookup yields CDR1 SGHDT and CDR2 YYEEEE. The CDR3 has 15 amino acids. Trimming left V 5 bases short and J 0 bases short, with 11 bases between. This chain's CDR3 is CASRGVRSNTGELFF. CDR3 nucleotide sequence: TGTGCCAGCAGGGGGGTGAGGTCGAACACCGGGGAGCTGTTTTTT.

This clonotype was detected only a few times. V is TRBV5-1 and J is TRBJ2-7; D is unresolved. Germline V gene sequence: CDR1 SGHRS, CDR2 YFSETQ. The CDR3 contains 14 residues. With 1 base removed from V and 2 bases from J, the gap between germline ends came to 10 bases. CDR3 loop: CASSLYAGAYEQYF. Here the CDR3 DNA reads TGCGCCAGCAGCTTGTACGCCGGAGCCTACGAGCAGTACTTC.

This clonotype appeared many times. This chain joins TRBV7-3 and TRBJ2-7; 14 positions agree with TRBD2. This CDR3 contains 16 residues. Germline V CDR1 and CDR2: SGHTA, FQGTGA. Trimming took 5 bases from V and 4 from J; bases not matched to a gene: 7. The CDR3 region has the DNA TGTGCCAGCAGCCTTGGGACTAGCGGGGGCCTTTACGAGCAGTACTTC. It encodes CASSLGTSGGLYEQYF.

The V and J genes are TRBV4-1 and TRBJ2-3; the D gene is possibly TRBD2 (6 bases). The V end lost 0 bases, the J end lost 2 bases, and 15 bases lay between the germline ends. Germline V gene lookup returns CDR1 MGHRA and CDR2 YSYEKL. The CDR3 extends over 17 amino acids. CDR3 region: CASSQDPGEAITDTQYF. The CDR3 bases are TGCGCCAGCAGCCAAGATCCGGGGGAGGCCATCACAGATACGCAGTATTTT.

Many counts were recorded for this clonotype. This chain uses TRBV7-9 with TRBJ2-1; TRBD1 is a possible D gene (6 bases). The germline V and J ends were trimmed by 6 bases and 3 bases, with 9 bases remaining between them. This CDR3 contains 13 residues. CDR1 is SEHNR and CDR2 is FQNEAQ in the germline V gene (reference sequence). Here the CDR3 DNA reads TGTGCCAGCAGGTCGGACAGCTACAATGAGCAGTTCTTC. It codes for CASRSDSYNEQFF.

This clonotype has a count of ten or more. This chain links TRBV9 with TRBJ1-1, with 9 bases matching TRBD1. Germline V gene data show CDR1 as SGDLS and CDR2 as YYNGEE. The CDR3 consists of 15 residues. V was clipped by 0 bases and J by 12 bases; unmatched bases: 12. The CDR3 sequence: CASSVETGGLSNTFF. CDR3 bases: TGTGCCAGCAGCGTAGAAACAGGGGGCCTTTCTAACACTTTCTTT. The full variable domain, completed using reference TRBV9 and TRBJ1-1, is DSGVTQTPKHLITATGQRVTLRCSPRSGDLSVYWYQQSLDQGLQFLIQYYNGEERAKGNILERFSAQQFPDLHSELNLSSLELGDSALYFCASSVETGGLSNTFFGQGTRLTVV.

Here the CDR3 DNA reads TGTGCCAGCAGCCCCGGGGGGTTTGATGGCTACACCTTC. This translates into CASSPGGFDGYTF. The V call is TRBV7-9, the J call TRBJ1-2; weak D call: TRBD1 (5 bases). This CDR3 has 13 amino acids. Trimming shortened V by 5 bases and J by 6 bases, and 13 bases separated the two germline ends. Germline V gene sequence: CDR1 SEHNR, CDR2 FQNEAQ (reference sequence).

V gene TRBV11-2 combines with J gene TRBJ1-5; weak D call: TRBD1 (6 bases). CDR3 length: 15 amino acids. The germline gives CDR1 SGHAT, CDR2 FQNNGV. V was trimmed by 0 bases and J by 10 bases, leaving 16 bases between them. The chain's CDR3 is CASSLDGGAKVPQHF. The CDR3 bases are TGTGCCAGCAGCTTAGATGGGGGGGCAAAAGTCCCCCAGCATTTT. Full variable domain (remainder filled in from reference TRBV11-2 and TRBJ1-5): EAGVAQSPRYKIIEKRQSVAFWCNPISGHATLYWYQQILGQGPKLLIQFQNNGVVDDSQLPKDRFSAERLKGVDSTLKIQPAKLEDSAVYLCASSLDGGAKVPQHFGDGTRLSIL.

This clonotype has only one observation. V is TRBV7-3 and J is TRBJ2-3; perhaps TRBD2 as D (5 bases). Germline V gene sequence: CDR1 SGHTA, CDR2 FQGTGA. The V gene lost 6 bases and the J gene lost 6 bases, with 22 bases spanning the gap. The CDR3 has 16 residues. DNA of the CDR3: TGTGCCAGCAGTCGCGACTCTGTGGCTAGCTTGGATACGCAGTATTTT. Encoded protein: CASSRDSVASLDTQYF.